This is a list of T cell receptor beta chains from one sample in a study of T cells after yellow fever vaccination. In TCRdb, the 5' RACE reads were re-called with MiXCR into one record per CDR3 protein. The sample gives 300,000 to 350,000 distinct CDR3 sequences, approximately 4.5% of which show up once; roughly a fifth is in the top ten. The sequences come from PBMCs, collected 15 days after the yellow fever booster vaccination. These receptors came from a young man who received the YFV17D yellow fever vaccine. The CDR3 runs from the conserved cysteine through the conserved F or W.

TRBV6-5	TRBJ2-5	CASSYSAPGGGRQETQYF
TRBV5-6	TRBJ2-3	CARTGGTSTDTQYF
TRBV4-3	TRBJ1-6	CASSQDWLGGISYNSPLHF
TRBV7-9	TRBJ2-5	CASTRQETQYF
TRBV7-2	TRBJ2-1	CASSHPSGGALTEQFF
TRBV7-2	TRBJ1-1	CASSLGGGPEAFF
TRBV20-1	TRBJ1-1	CSAARTGGYTEAFF
TRBV5-1	TRBJ2-5	CASSLVTASAETQYF
TRBV18	TRBJ1-3	CASSPGGDNTGNTIYF
TRBV12-3/TRBV12-4	TRBJ2-7	CASSFPATYEQYF
TRBV5-5	TRBJ2-2	CASNTNGQGNTGELFF
TRBV19	TRBJ2-2	CASSIPRGANTGELFF
TRBV12-3/TRBV12-4	TRBJ2-4	CASSLLKNIQYF
TRBV10-3	TRBJ2-1	CAISELGAGEQFF
TRBV5-1	TRBJ1-5	CASSLDGNQPQHF